This T cell receptor (beta chain) was profiled in a study of blood T cell repertoires in COVID-19. At the level of the study: COVID-19 samples collected from the United States, Italy and Spain covered acute and convalescent phases.

The CDR3 covers 15 residues. Unmatched junction bases numbered 4, after V lost 0 bases and J lost 5 bases. Germline loops: CDR1 SGHRS, CDR2 YFSETQ. Only one count was recorded for this clone. Profiled with immunoSEQ multiplex PCR; TCRdb holds only in-frame clones, not every one. The sample carries 300,000 or so clones, 80% to 95% recorded once. Residents of 24 US areas, aged roughly 18 to 89 years, made up the participants. Cohort 3 recovery required two negative PCRs, clearance, or symptom resolution. This clonotype was sampled from a woman between 25 and 40 years old who had recovered from COVID-19. What was sequenced was PBMCs or T cells enriched from blood (not recorded which). This chain links TRBV5-1 with TRBJ1-5; 8 nucleotides agree with TRBD1. The CDR3 DNA is TGCGCCAGCAGCTTGGGGACAGGGTGGGATCAGCCCCAGCATTTT. This sequence encodes CASSLGTGWDQPQHF.